This entry lists 13 T cell receptor beta chains sequenced from one sample in a study of T-cell memory formation after mild COVID-19. TCRdb processed the 5' RACE reads anew with MiXCR; each CDR3 protein has one entry. The data hold 300,000 to 350,000 distinct CDR3 sequences, with about an eighth observed a single time. Specimen: PBMCs or a T cell subset sorted from them (not recorded which). These receptors all stem from a man aged 18 to 29 who had mild COVID-19 (a few samples of this study predate the infection). Cell type and time point are not known.

The table lists this clonotype with many counts. J is TRBJ2-3 and V is TRBV27, with 10 bases aligning to TRBD2. The germline gives CDR1 MNHEY, CDR2 SMNVEV (reference sequence). The CDR3 has 17 amino acids. Trimming took 5 bases from V and 4 from J; bases not matched to a gene: 12. This CDR3 reads CASSTGSGGARADTQYF. The CDR3 DNA is TGTGCCAGCAGTACCGGGAGCGGGGGGGCCAGGGCAGATACGCAGTATTTT.

The chain links TRBV5-1 to TRBJ2-7; no reliable D call. CDR3 length equals 14 residues. V lost 4 bases and J 3 bases, leaving 14 bases between the germline ends. The germline CDR1 and CDR2 sequences are SGHRS and YFSETQ. This CDR3 is CASSGRIASYEQYF. In nucleotides, the CDR3 is TGCGCCAGCAGCGGACGTATCGCCAGCTACGAGCAGTACTTC.

The chain joins TRBV7-2 to TRBJ1-4; possible D gene TRBD1, 6 bases. Trimming stripped 8 bases from V and 4 bases from J, with 14 bases between. Germline assignment: CDR1 SGHTA and CDR2 FQGNSA. The CDR3 has 14 amino acids. Here the CDR3 reads CASQKDSLNEKLFF. The CDR3 nucleotides read TGTGCCAGCCAGAAGGACAGCCTTAATGAAAAACTGTTTTTT. Filled out from reference TRBV7-2 and TRBJ1-4, the complete variable domain reads GAGVSQSPSNKVTEKGKDVELRCDPISGHTALYWYRQSLGQGLEFLIYFQGNSAPDKSGLPSDRFSAERTGGSVSTLTIQRTQQEDSAVYLCASQKDSLNEKLFFGSGTQLSVL.

This clonotype was recorded a few times. The genes are TRBV7-8 and TRBJ1-1; D is possibly TRBD1 (5 bases). V lost 4 bases and J lost 1, with 16 bases in between. Germline V lookup: CDR1 SGHVS, CDR2 FQNEAQ. CDR3 size: 16 residues. The CDR3 sequence is CASSSWGGGTNTEAFF. DNA for the CDR3: TGTGCCAGCAGCTCCTGGGGTGGGGGGACGAACACTGAAGCTTTCTTT. Full variable domain (outside the CDR3, taken from reference TRBV7-8 and TRBJ1-1): GAGVSQSPRYKVAKRGQDVALRCDPISGHVSLFWYQQALGQGPEFLTYFQNEAQLDKSGLPSDRFFAERPEGSVSTLKIQRTQQEDSAVYLCASSSWGGGTNTEAFFGQGTRLTVV.

This chain uses TRBV5-1 with TRBJ2-1; the D gene is possibly TRBD1 (6 bases). V was trimmed by 4 bases and J by 10 bases, leaving 15 bases between them. The CDR3 covers 13 residues. Germline V gene lookup returns CDR1 SGHRS and CDR2 YFSETQ. CDR3 nucleotides: TGCGCCAGCAGCCCGGGACACGGGTCCGAGCAGTTCTTC. It translates to CASSPGHGSEQFF.

This clonotype has only a few counts. The chain uses TRBV2 and TRBJ1-1, with a tentative D call TRBD1 (6 bases). Trimming removed 11 bases from V and 1 base from J, with 11 bases in between. The CDR3 runs 12 residues. Germline V gene data show CDR1 as SNHLY and CDR2 as FYNNEI. CDR3 sequence reads: CAAKTGNTEAFF. CDR3 in DNA: TGTGCCGCCAAGACAGGGAACACTGAAGCTTTCTTT.

This chain's CDR3 is CASSLGGGSIETQYF. The CDR3 bases are TGTGCCAGCAGCTTAGGAGGGGGCTCGATAGAGACCCAGTACTTC. This rearrangement joins TRBV7-7 to TRBJ2-5, with 7 positions matching TRBD1. This CDR3 region has 15 residues. The V segment lost 1 base and the J segment 4 bases; nucleotides outside the gene matches: 6. The germline V gene encodes CDR1 SSHAT and CDR2 FNYEAQ (reference sequence).

V gene TRBV20-1 combines with J gene TRBJ2-5; D is perhaps TRBD1 or TRBD2 (5 bases each). The CDR3 sequence is 13 residues long. V was shortened by 6 bases and J by 5 bases, with 16 bases between the two germline ends. The germline V gene has CDR1 DFQATT and CDR2 SNEGSKA (reference sequence). The CDR3 protein is CSASAGARETQYF. The CDR3 DNA reads as TGCAGTGCCTCGGCCGGGGCTAGGGAGACCCAGTACTTC.

This clonotype was observed a handful of times. This sequence joins TRBV12-3 or TRBV12-4 and TRBJ2-2, with 7 bases identical to TRBD2. The CDR3 loop spans 17 amino acids. V lost 5 bases, J lost 6 bases, and 15 bases stayed unmatched. The CDR3 nucleotides read TGTGCCAGCAGTGCCTCCCGGGGGGACTTGAGCGCCGGGGAGCTGTTTTTT. The encoded protein is CASSASRGDLSAGELFF.

This clonotype was counted ten times or more. This CDR3 is CASSLARGTGGEDIQYF. The CDR3 bases are TGCGCCAGCAGCTTGGCCAGAGGGACAGGGGGCGAGGACATTCAGTACTTC. The chain links TRBV5-1 to TRBJ2-4, with 12 bases aligning to TRBD1. Per the germline V gene, CDR1 is SGHRS and CDR2 is YFSETQ. The CDR3 consists of 17 residues. Unmatched junction bases numbered 9, after V lost 0 bases and J lost 8 bases.

CDR3 bases: TGTGCCAGCAGCGCGTTTGGGTTCGGGACAGGGTGGAACACAGATACGCAGTATTTT. It specifies CASSAFGFGTGWNTDTQYF. The chain joins TRBV9 to TRBJ2-3; 9 nucleotides match TRBD1. With V trimmed by 3 bases and J by 2 bases, 16 bases remained unmatched. The CDR3 has 19 amino acids. Germline CDR1 is SGDLS and CDR2 is YYNGEE.

This clonotype occurred a few times. The V and J genes are TRBV7-9 and TRBJ2-1, with 10 bases aligning to TRBD2. V lost 2 bases, J lost 8 bases, and 6 bases stayed unmatched. CDR3 length equals 15 residues. The germline V gene has CDR1 SEHNR and CDR2 FQNEAQ (reference sequence). CDR3 protein: CASSLSQRGGDEQFF. As DNA, the CDR3 is TGTGCCAGCAGCTTATCCCAGCGGGGGGGCGATGAGCAGTTCTTC.

The chain has TRBV6-6 and TRBJ1-1, with TRBD1 matching 8 bases. Unmatched junction bases numbered 2, after V lost 2 bases and J lost 3 bases. The germline gives CDR1 MNHNY, CDR2 SVGAGI (reference sequence). The CDR3 covers 14 residues. DNA of the CDR3: TGTGCCAGCAGTTACGGGACAGGCTACACTGAAGCTTTCTTT. Protein: CASSYGTGYTEAFF.